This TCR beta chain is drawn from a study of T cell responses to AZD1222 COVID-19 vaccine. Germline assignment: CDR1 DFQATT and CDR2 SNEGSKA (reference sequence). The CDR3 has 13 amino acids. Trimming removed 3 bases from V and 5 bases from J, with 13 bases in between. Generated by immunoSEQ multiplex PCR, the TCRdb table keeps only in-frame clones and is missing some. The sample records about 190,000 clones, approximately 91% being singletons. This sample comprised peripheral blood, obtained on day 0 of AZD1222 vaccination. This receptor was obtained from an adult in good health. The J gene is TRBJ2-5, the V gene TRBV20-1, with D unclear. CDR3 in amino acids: CSASRRRAETQYF. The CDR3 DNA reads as TGCAGTGCTAGTCGGAGAAGGGCTGAGACCCAGTACTTC.